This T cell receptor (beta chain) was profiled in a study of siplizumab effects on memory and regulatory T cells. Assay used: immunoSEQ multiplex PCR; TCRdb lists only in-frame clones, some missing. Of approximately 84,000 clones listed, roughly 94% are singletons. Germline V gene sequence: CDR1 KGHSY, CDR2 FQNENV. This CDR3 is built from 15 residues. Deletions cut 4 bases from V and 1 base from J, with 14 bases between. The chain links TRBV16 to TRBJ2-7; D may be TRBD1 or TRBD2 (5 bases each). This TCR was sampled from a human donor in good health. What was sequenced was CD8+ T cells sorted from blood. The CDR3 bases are TGTGCCAGCAGCCCCCTCCGGGACGGATCCTACGAGCAGTACTTC. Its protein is CASSPLRDGSYEQYF.